Below are 2 T cell receptor beta chains sequenced from a single sample in a study of blood T cells in healthy people across ages. A second PCR of 7 to 11 cycles used a sample-barcoded 5' primer and a J-beta primer mix. TCRdb redid the calling of the 5' RACE reads with MiXCR, one entry per CDR3 protein. Counted here are 700,000 to 900,000 distinct CDR3 sequences, roughly 24% occurring once; the ten biggest clones make up approximately 2.9%. These data were also reused for a study on T cells of mothers and their children.

The specimen was blood. All receptors derive from a boy aged 5-17 years in good health.

This clonotype turned up a few times. The chain has TRBV7-6 and TRBJ2-1; TRBD2 matches 7 bases. J was trimmed by 8 bases and V by 5 bases; bases with no gene match: 15. CDR1 SGHVS and CDR2 FNYEAQ come from the germline V gene. The CDR3 consists of 16 residues. The CDR3 DNA is TGTGCCAGCAGCGCACTACTAGCGCTCGGGACTGATGAGCAGTTCTTC. Amino acid sequence: CASSALLALGTDEQFF.

The chain couples TRBV4-2 to TRBJ2-3; tentatively, D is TRBD1 or TRBD2 (6 bases each). The V and J ends lost 1 base and 2 bases respectively, with 16 bases between them. Germline V gene sequence: CDR1 LGHNA, CDR2 YNFKEQ. The CDR3 sequence is 17 residues long. This CDR3 is CASSQGVPGAYTDTQYF. The DNA for the CDR3 is TGTGCCAGCAGCCAAGGCGTTCCGGGGGCCTACACAGATACGCAGTATTTT.